The rows below give T cell receptor beta chains drawn from one sample of a study of cytomegalovirus exposure and HLA in healthy donors. Libraries were prepared by immunoSEQ multiplex PCR; TCRdb keeps only in-frame clonotypes and omits some of them. Here the sample spans about 250,000 clones, about 75% being singletons. Sequencing was done on a sample of PBMCs. Receptors were obtained from a female donor in good health and CMV-seronegative. CDR3s include the opening cysteine and the closing phenylalanine or tryptophan. A D gene is named only where the DNA matches it firmly. Some rows have no size entry. The others give once, few or many, or a class for an expanded clone.

d_gene: -
abundance: -
j_gene: TRBJ2-1
v_gene: TRBV5-1
CDR3aa: CASSPQGVGSDAYNEQFF
CDR3nt: TGCGCCAGCAGCCCACAAGGAGTAGGCTCCGACGCCTACAATGAGCAGTTCTTC

d_gene: -
abundance: -
j_gene: TRBJ1-1
v_gene: TRBV15
CDR3aa: CATRGMNTEAFF
CDR3nt: TGTGCCACTAGGGGGATGAACACTGAAGCTTTCTTT

d_gene: -
abundance: -
j_gene: TRBJ1-1
v_gene: TRBV6-1
CDR3aa: CASSELVGGARTDTEAFF
CDR3nt: TGTGCCAGCAGTGAACTGGTGGGGGGGGCCCGGACGGACACTGAAGCTTTCTTT

d_gene: TRBD2
abundance: -
j_gene: TRBJ2-7
v_gene: TRBV6-5
CDR3aa: CASSYSTTSGRGEQYF
CDR3nt: TGTGCCAGCAGTTACTCGACGACTAGCGGGAGAGGCGAGCAGTACTTC

d_gene: -
abundance: -
j_gene: TRBJ2-5
v_gene: TRBV6-6
CDR3aa: CASSYSTGRETQYF
CDR3nt: TGTGCCAGCAGTTACTCGACAGGGAGGGAGACCCAGTACTTC

d_gene: TRBD1
abundance: -
j_gene: TRBJ2-7
v_gene: TRBV6-5
CDR3aa: CASNTGQRGEQYF
CDR3nt: TGTGCCAGCAACACGGGACAGAGGGGCGAGCAGTACTTC

d_gene: -
abundance: -
j_gene: TRBJ2-3
v_gene: TRBV5-1
CDR3aa: CASSLGGAGTDTQYF
CDR3nt: TGCGCCAGCAGCTTAGGGGGGGCTGGCACAGATACGCAGTATTTT

d_gene: -
abundance: -
j_gene: TRBJ1-1
v_gene: TRBV7-9
CDR3aa: CSSSFRPTEAFF
CDR3nt: TGTTCCAGCAGCTTCAGGCCAACTGAAGCTTTCTTT

d_gene: TRBD2
abundance: -
j_gene: TRBJ2-3
v_gene: TRBV7-9
CDR3aa: CASSLASGRDTDTQYF
CDR3nt: TGTGCCAGCAGCCTCGCTAGCGGGAGGGACACAGATACGCAGTATTTT

d_gene: TRBD2
abundance: -
j_gene: TRBJ2-1
v_gene: TRBV5-1
CDR3aa: CASSTGLDWEDEQFF
CDR3nt: TGCGCCAGCAGCACCGGACTAGACTGGGAGGATGAGCAGTTCTTC

d_gene: TRBD2
abundance: -
j_gene: TRBJ2-5
v_gene: TRBV2
CDR3aa: CASSEKVAGRETQYF
CDR3nt: TGTGCCAGCAGTGAAAAGGTAGCGGGAAGGGAGACCCAGTACTTC

d_gene: -
abundance: -
j_gene: TRBJ2-5
v_gene: TRBV4-1
CDR3aa: CASSQDPIGTQETQYF
CDR3nt: TGCGCCAGCAGCCAAGACCCGATCGGGACACAGGAGACCCAGTACTTC

d_gene: -
abundance: -
j_gene: TRBJ2-2
v_gene: TRBV6-1
CDR3aa: CASRETGELFF
CDR3nt: TGTGCCAGCAGGGAGACCGGGGAGCTGTTTTTT

d_gene: -
abundance: -
j_gene: TRBJ1-3
v_gene: TRBV5-6
CDR3aa: CASSWGLGGLLSGNTIYF
CDR3nt: TGTGCCAGCAGCTGGGGCCTCGGGGGTTTACTCTCTGGAAACACCATATATTTT

d_gene: TRBD1
abundance: -
j_gene: TRBJ2-7
v_gene: TRBV2
CDR3aa: CASSDPGQGPYEQYF
CDR3nt: TGTGCCAGCAGCGATCCGGGACAGGGGCCCTACGAGCAGTACTTC

d_gene: -
abundance: -
j_gene: TRBJ2-7
v_gene: TRBV7-6
CDR3aa: CASSSGHEQYF
CDR3nt: TGTGCCAGCAGCTCTGGCCACGAGCAGTACTTC

d_gene: TRBD1
abundance: few
j_gene: TRBJ1-2
v_gene: TRBV30
CDR3aa: CACTRDSVYRYTF
CDR3nt: TGTGCCTGCACCCGGGACAGCGTCTATCGCTACACCTTC

d_gene: TRBD2
abundance: -
j_gene: TRBJ2-1
v_gene: TRBV27
CDR3aa: CASNPRGGYNEQFF
CDR3nt: TGTGCCAGCAACCCGAGGGGAGGGTACAATGAGCAGTTCTTC

d_gene: TRBD2
abundance: few
j_gene: TRBJ2-1
v_gene: TRBV7-2
CDR3aa: CASSPGLAAYNEQFF
CDR3nt: TGTGCCAGCAGCCCCGGACTAGCGGCATACAATGAGCAGTTCTTC

d_gene: TRBD2
abundance: -
j_gene: TRBJ2-5
v_gene: TRBV5-1
CDR3aa: CASSPIAGRGTQYF
CDR3nt: TGCGCCAGCAGCCCAATAGCGGGACGGGGGACCCAGTACTTC

d_gene: TRBD2
abundance: once
j_gene: TRBJ2-7
v_gene: TRBV7-6
CDR3aa: CASTPYPGLAYEQYF
CDR3nt: TGTGCCAGCACCCCTTACCCGGGACTAGCGTACGAGCAGTACTTC

d_gene: TRBD2
abundance: -
j_gene: TRBJ2-1
v_gene: TRBV12-5
CDR3aa: CASALLAGGPNEQFF
CDR3nt: TGTGCTAGTGCCCTACTAGCGGGAGGGCCGAATGAGCAGTTCTTC

d_gene: -
abundance: -
j_gene: TRBJ2-5
v_gene: TRBV20-1
CDR3aa: CSALIEETQYF
CDR3nt: TGCAGTGCTTTGATAGAAGAGACCCAGTACTTC

d_gene: -
abundance: -
j_gene: TRBJ2-7
v_gene: TRBV18
CDR3aa: CASSPLVDSSYEQYF
CDR3nt: TGTGCCAGCTCACCCCTCGTCGACAGCTCCTACGAGCAGTACTTC

d_gene: -
abundance: -
j_gene: TRBJ1-6
v_gene: TRBV5-1
CDR3aa: CASSLSGEHNSPLHF
CDR3nt: TGCGCCAGCAGCTTGTCGGGGGAGCATAATTCACCCCTCCACTTT

d_gene: TRBD2
abundance: -
j_gene: TRBJ2-1
v_gene: TRBV5-4
CDR3aa: CASSQGVAGAYNEQFF
CDR3nt: TGTGCCAGCAGCCAAGGGGTAGCGGGGGCCTACAATGAGCAGTTCTTC

d_gene: -
abundance: -
j_gene: TRBJ1-4
v_gene: TRBV6-1
CDR3aa: CASSEAERGGEKLFF
CDR3nt: TGTGCCAGCAGTGAAGCGGAGCGTGGGGGGGAAAAACTGTTTTTT

d_gene: -
abundance: -
j_gene: TRBJ1-2
v_gene: TRBV4-1
CDR3aa: CASSQSRGTYGYTF
CDR3nt: TGCGCCAGCAGCCAATCACGGGGGACCTATGGCTACACCTTC